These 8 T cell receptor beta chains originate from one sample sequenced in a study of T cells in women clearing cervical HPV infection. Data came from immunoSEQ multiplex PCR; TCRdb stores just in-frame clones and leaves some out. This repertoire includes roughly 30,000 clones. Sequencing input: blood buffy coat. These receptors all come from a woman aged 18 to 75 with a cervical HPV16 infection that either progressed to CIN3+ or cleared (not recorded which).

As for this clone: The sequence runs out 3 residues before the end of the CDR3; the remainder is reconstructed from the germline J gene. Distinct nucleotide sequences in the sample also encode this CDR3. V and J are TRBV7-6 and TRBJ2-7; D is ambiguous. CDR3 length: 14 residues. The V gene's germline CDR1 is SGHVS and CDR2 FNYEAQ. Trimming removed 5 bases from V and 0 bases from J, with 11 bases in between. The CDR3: CASSPIASSYEQYF. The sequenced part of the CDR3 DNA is TGTGCCAGCAGCCCTATAGCTAGCTCCTACGAG.

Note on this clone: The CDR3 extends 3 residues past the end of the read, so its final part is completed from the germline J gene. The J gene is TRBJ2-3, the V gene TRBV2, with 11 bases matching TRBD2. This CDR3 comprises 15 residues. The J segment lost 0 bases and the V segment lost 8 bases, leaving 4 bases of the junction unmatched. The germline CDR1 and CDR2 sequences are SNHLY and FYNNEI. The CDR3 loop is CASLWTSGSTDTQYF. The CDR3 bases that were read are TGTGCCAGCCTGTGGACTAGCGGGAGCACAGATACG. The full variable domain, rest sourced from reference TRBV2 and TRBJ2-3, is EPEVTQTPSHQVTQMGQEVILRCVPISNHLYFYWYRQILGQKVEFLVSFYNNEISEKSEIFDDQFSVERPDGSNFTLKIRSTKLEDSAMYFCASLWTSGSTDTQYFGPGTRLTVL.

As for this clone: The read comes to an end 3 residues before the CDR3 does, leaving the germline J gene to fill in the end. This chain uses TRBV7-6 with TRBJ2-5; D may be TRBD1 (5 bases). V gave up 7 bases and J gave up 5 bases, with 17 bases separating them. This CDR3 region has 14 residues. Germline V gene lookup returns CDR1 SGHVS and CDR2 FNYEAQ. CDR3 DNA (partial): TGTGCCAGCACCCGAGGTCAGGGTGTGGAGACC. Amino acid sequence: CASTRGQGVET. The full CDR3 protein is CASTRGQGVETQYF.

Here the CDR3 reads CASSRDRNEKLFF. CDR3 DNA, as far as it was read: TGTGCCAGCAGCCGCGACAGGAATGAAAAA. This chain joins TRBV5-4 and TRBJ1-4; the D gene is possibly TRBD1 (6 bases). Read coverage stops 3 residues before the CDR3 terminus; the germline J gene supplies the remainder. V was pared by 4 bases and J by 5 bases, with 9 bases between. The CDR3 runs to 13 residues. Germline-derived CDR1 and CDR2 are SGHNT and YYREEE (reference sequence).

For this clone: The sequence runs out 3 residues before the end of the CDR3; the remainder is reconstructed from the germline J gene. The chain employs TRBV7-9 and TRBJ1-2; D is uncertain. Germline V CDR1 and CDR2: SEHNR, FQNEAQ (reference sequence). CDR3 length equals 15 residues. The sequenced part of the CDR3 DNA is TGTGCCAGCAGCTCGAAGGACTACCGCACCTACGAC. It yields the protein CASSSKDYRTYD. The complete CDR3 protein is CASSSKDYRTYDYTF.

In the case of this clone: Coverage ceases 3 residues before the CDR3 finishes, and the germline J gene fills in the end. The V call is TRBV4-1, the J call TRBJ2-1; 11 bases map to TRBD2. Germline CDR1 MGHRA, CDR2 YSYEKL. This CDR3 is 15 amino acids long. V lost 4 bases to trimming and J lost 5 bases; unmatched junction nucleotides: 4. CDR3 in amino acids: CASSRTSGLNNEQFF. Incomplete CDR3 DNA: TGCGCCAGCAGCCGGACTAGCGGGCTAAACAATGAG.

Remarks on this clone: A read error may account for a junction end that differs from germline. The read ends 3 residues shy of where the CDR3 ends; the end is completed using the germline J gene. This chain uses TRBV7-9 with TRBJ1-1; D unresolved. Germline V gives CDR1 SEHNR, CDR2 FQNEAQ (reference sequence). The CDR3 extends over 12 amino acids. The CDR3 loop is CASSLASTKAFF. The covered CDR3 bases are TGTGCCAGCAGCTTAGCAAGCACTAAA.

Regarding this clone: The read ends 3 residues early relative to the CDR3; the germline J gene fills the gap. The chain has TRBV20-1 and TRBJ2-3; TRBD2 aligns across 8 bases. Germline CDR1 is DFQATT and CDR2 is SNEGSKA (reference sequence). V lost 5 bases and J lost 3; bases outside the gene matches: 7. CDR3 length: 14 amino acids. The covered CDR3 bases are TGCAGTGCTGGGAGCGGGAGTCGGACAGATACG. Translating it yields CSAGSGSRTDT. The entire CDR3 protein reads CSAGSGSRTDTQYF.